This TCR beta chain stems from a study of T-cell memory formation after mild COVID-19. Study at large: TCR clusters largely stayed donor specific. Study-wide findings and caveats: Clones that contracted from day 15 to 85 had balanced CD4/CD8; later expanders were CD4+ biased. Mainly CM and EM harbored the contracting CD4+ clones; mainly EMRA harbored the CD8+ ones.

Germline CDR1 GTSNPN, CDR2 SVGIG (reference sequence). The ends lost 2 bases at V and 5 bases at J; junction bases unmatched: 9. This CDR3 comprises 15 residues. TCRdb re-analysed the 5' RACE reads in MiXCR, keeping a single row per CDR3 protein. The sample includes fewer than 700,000 distinct CDR3 sequences, about a fifth of them seen just once. To note about this clonotype: Antigen: not known.

This sequence was found in an adult woman who had mild COVID-19 (a few samples of this study predate the infection). Cell type and time point are not known. The genes are TRBV30 and TRBJ2-5, with 9 bases fitting TRBD2. What was sequenced was PBMCs or a T cell subset sorted from them (not recorded which). CDR3 residues: CAWSRLAGKLETQYF. In nucleotides, the CDR3 is TGTGCCTGGAGTCGGCTAGCGGGGAAGTTGGAGACCCAGTACTTC.